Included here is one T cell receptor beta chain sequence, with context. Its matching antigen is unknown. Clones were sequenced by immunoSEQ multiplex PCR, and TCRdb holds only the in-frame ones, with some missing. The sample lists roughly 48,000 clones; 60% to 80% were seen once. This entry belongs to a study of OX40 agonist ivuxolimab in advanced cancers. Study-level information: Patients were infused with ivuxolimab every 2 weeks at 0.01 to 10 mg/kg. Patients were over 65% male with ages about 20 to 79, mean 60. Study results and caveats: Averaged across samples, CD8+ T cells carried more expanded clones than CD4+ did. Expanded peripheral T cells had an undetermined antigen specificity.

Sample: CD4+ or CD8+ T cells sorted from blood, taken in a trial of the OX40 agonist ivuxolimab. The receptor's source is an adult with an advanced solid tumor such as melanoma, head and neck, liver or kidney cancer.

Here the CDR3 reads CASSQGQNYGYTF. CDR3 coding DNA: TGTGCCAGCAGCCAGGGACAGAACTATGGCTACACCTTC. The chain links TRBV7-2 to TRBJ1-2; TRBD1 agrees at 7 bases. Looked up from germline, CDR1 is SGHTA and CDR2 is FQGNSA. The J segment lost 2 bases and the V segment lost 5 bases, leaving 2 bases of the junction unmatched. The CDR3 is 13 residues long.